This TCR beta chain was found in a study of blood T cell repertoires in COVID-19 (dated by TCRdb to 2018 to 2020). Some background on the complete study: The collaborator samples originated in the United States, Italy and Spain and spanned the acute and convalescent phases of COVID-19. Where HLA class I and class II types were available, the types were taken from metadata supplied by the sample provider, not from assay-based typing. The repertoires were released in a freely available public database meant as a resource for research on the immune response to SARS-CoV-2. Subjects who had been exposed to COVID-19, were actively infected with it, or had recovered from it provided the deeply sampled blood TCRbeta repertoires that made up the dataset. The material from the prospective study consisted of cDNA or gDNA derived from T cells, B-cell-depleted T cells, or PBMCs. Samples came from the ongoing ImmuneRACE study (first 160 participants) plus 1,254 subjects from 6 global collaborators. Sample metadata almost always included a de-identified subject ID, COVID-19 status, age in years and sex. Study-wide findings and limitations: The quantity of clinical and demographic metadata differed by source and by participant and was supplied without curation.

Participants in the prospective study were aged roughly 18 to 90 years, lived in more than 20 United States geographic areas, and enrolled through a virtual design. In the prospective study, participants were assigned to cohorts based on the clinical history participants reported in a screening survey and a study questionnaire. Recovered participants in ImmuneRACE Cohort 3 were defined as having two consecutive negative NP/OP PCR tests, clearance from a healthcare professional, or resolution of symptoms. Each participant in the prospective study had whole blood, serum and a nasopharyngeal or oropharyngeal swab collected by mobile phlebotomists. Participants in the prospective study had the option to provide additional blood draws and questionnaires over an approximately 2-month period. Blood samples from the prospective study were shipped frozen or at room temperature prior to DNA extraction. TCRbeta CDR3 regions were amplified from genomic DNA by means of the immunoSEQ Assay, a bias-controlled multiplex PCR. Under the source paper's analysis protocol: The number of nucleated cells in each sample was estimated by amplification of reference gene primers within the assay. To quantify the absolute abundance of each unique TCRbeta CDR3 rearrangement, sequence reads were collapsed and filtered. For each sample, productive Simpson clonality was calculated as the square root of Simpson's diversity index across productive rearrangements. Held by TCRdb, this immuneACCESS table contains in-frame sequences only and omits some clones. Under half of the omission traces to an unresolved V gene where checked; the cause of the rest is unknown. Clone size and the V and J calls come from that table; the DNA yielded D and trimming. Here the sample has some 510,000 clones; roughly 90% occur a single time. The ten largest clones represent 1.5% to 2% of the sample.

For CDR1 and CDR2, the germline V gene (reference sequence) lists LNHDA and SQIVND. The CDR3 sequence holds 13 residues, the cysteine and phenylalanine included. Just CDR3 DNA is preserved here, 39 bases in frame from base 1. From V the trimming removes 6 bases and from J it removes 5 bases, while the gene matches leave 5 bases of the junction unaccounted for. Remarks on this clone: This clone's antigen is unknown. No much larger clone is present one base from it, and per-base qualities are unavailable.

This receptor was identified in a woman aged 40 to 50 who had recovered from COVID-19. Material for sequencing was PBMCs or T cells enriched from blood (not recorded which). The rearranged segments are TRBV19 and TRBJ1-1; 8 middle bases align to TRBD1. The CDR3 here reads CASRSGQGTEAFF. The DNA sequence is TGTGCCAGTAGGAGCGGACAGGGAACTGAAGCTTTCTTT.